The rows below give T cell receptor beta chains drawn from one sample of a study of T cell changes during pregnancy in multiple sclerosis. Method: immunoSEQ multiplex PCR; TCRdb's copy keeps in-frame clones and lacks some. The sample has around 12,000 clones, 86% seen once. The specimen comprised CD8+ T cells from peripheral blood mononuclear cells, sampled in the second trimester of pregnancy. These receptors originate from a female donor in good health, enrolled as a control in a pregnancy study. Each CDR3 is given with its conserved first and last residue. A D gene is named only where the DNA matches it firmly. Rows give clone size only sometimes, using once, few, many, or a class for an expanded clone.

D: NA
V: TRBV5-1
size: NA
J: TRBJ2-1
CDR3: CASSLGGIGLSNEQFF
DNA: TGCGCCAGCAGCTTGGGCGGGATAGGCTTATCCAATGAGCAGTTCTTC

D: NA
V: TRBV16
size: NA
J: TRBJ1-2
CDR3: CASSQGRDRNYGYTF
DNA: TGTGCCAGCAGCCAAGGCAGGGATCGCAACTATGGCTACACCTTC

D: TRBD1
V: TRBV2
size: NA
J: TRBJ1-2
CDR3: CASRDRVNYGYTF
DNA: TGTGCCAGCAGAGACAGGGTAAACTATGGCTACACCTTC

D: TRBD1
V: TRBV30
size: NA
J: TRBJ1-4
CDR3: CAWESQGSSNEKLFF
DNA: TGTGCCTGGGAATCACAGGGGTCCTCTAATGAAAAACTGTTTTTT

D: NA
V: TRBV14
size: NA
J: TRBJ2-1
CDR3: CASSPTRLADNEQFF
DNA: TGTGCCAGCAGCCCGACTCGCCTGGCAGACAATGAGCAGTTCTTC

D: NA
V: TRBV6-5
size: NA
J: TRBJ1-2
CDR3: CASSGQGYGYTF
DNA: TGTGCCAGCAGTGGGCAGGGCTATGGCTACACCTTC

D: NA
V: TRBV5-4
size: NA
J: TRBJ2-7
CDR3: CASSSGLNSYEQYF
DNA: TGTGCCAGCAGCTCGGGACTGAACTCCTACGAGCAGTACTTC

D: TRBD1
V: TRBV9
size: NA
J: TRBJ1-2
CDR3: CASSGRTGDNYGYTF
DNA: TGTGCCAGCAGCGGGCGGACAGGGGATAACTATGGCTACACCTTC

D: NA
V: TRBV9
size: NA
J: TRBJ1-2
CDR3: CASSPRAGTYTF
DNA: TGTGCCAGCAGCCCGAGGGCCGGAACCTACACCTTC

D: TRBD1
V: TRBV4-1
size: NA
J: TRBJ2-7
CDR3: CASSPRGQGAYEQYF
DNA: TGCGCCAGCAGCCCCCGGGGACAGGGCGCCTACGAGCAGTACTTC

D: TRBD1
V: TRBV7-2
size: NA
J: TRBJ2-7
CDR3: CASSPDRVAYEQYF
DNA: TGTGCCAGCAGCCCTGACAGGGTGGCCTACGAGCAGTACTTC

D: NA
V: TRBV12-1
size: NA
J: TRBJ2-2
CDR3: CASSPRGTKPGELFF
DNA: TGTGCCAGCAGTCCCCGGGGAACTAAGCCCGGGGAGCTGTTTTTT

D: NA
V: TRBV5-6
size: NA
J: TRBJ1-1
CDR3: CASTGALRTEAFF
DNA: TGTGCCAGCACCGGAGCATTGCGCACTGAAGCTTTCTTT

D: TRBD2
V: TRBV7-2
size: NA
J: TRBJ2-1
CDR3: CASSLAGGLAGGREQFF
DNA: TGTGCCAGCAGCTTAGCGGGGGGACTAGCGGGAGGCAGGGAGCAGTTCTTC

D: NA
V: TRBV4-1
size: NA
J: TRBJ1-1
CDR3: CASSQGGPEAFF
DNA: TGCGCCAGCAGCCAAGGAGGCCCTGAAGCTTTCTTT

D: TRBD1
V: TRBV7-9
size: NA
J: TRBJ1-2
CDR3: CASSLDAGGSYGYTF
DNA: TGTGCCAGCAGCTTAGACGCAGGGGGCTCCTATGGCTACACCTTC

D: NA
V: TRBV27
size: NA
J: TRBJ2-1
CDR3: CASSANYNEQFF
DNA: TGTGCCAGCAGCGCGAACTACAATGAGCAGTTCTTC

D: TRBD2
V: TRBV7-9
size: NA
J: TRBJ2-2
CDR3: CASSSRLAGANTGELFF
DNA: TGTGCCAGCAGCTCGAGACTAGCGGGAGCTAACACCGGGGAGCTGTTTTTT

D: TRBD2
V: TRBV7-2
size: NA
J: TRBJ2-1
CDR3: CASSLDSLADYNEQFF
DNA: TGTGCCAGCAGCTTAGATTCACTAGCGGACTACAATGAGCAGTTCTTC

D: TRBD1
V: TRBV19
size: NA
J: TRBJ1-1
CDR3: CASSVDRETEAFF
DNA: TGTGCCAGTAGTGTGGACAGGGAGACTGAAGCTTTCTTT

D: NA
V: TRBV7-7
size: NA
J: TRBJ2-7
CDR3: CASSVEGGGDPYEQYF
DNA: TGTGCCAGCAGCGTCGAAGGCGGAGGGGATCCCTACGAGCAGTACTTC

D: NA
V: TRBV4-3
size: NA
J: TRBJ2-1
CDR3: CASSQDQGYEQFF
DNA: TGCGCCAGCAGCCAGGATCAGGGATATGAGCAGTTCTTC

D: NA
V: TRBV4-2
size: NA
J: TRBJ1-1
CDR3: CASSQPTGSGAEAFF
DNA: TGTGCCAGCAGCCAGCCCACAGGGTCTGGCGCTGAAGCTTTCTTT

D: NA
V: TRBV6-5
size: NA
J: TRBJ1-4
CDR3: CASNPLGVGEKLFF
DNA: TGTGCCAGCAACCCGTTAGGGGTCGGGGAAAAACTGTTTTTT

D: TRBD2
V: TRBV13
size: NA
J: TRBJ2-1
CDR3: CASSDTLAGSGNEQFF
DNA: TGTGCCAGCAGCGATACTCTAGCGGGATCCGGGAATGAGCAGTTCTTC

D: NA
V: TRBV9
size: NA
J: TRBJ2-3
CDR3: CASSVEDGSSTDTQYF
DNA: TGTGCCAGCAGCGTGGAGGACGGGTCTAGCACAGATACGCAGTATTTT

D: NA
V: TRBV30
size: NA
J: TRBJ2-7
CDR3: CAWCMTGTHHEQYF
DNA: TGTGCCTGGTGCATGACAGGAACCCACCACGAGCAGTACTTC

D: NA
V: TRBV11-2
size: NA
J: TRBJ1-1
CDR3: CASSYSTGNTEAFF
DNA: TGTGCCAGCAGCTATAGTACGGGGAACACTGAAGCTTTCTTT

D: TRBD1
V: TRBV10-3
size: NA
J: TRBJ1-1
CDR3: CAISESTGGETEAFF
DNA: TGTGCCATCAGTGAGTCAACAGGGGGAGAGACTGAAGCTTTCTTT

D: NA
V: TRBV28
size: once
J: TRBJ1-5
CDR3: CASSSTGTFTNQPQHF
DNA: TGTGCCAGCAGCTCGACAGGAACGTTTACCAATCAGCCCCAGCATTTT

D: TRBD2
V: TRBV7-2
size: NA
J: TRBJ2-1
CDR3: CASSTSSGSGNEQFF
DNA: TGTGCCAGCAGCACTTCTAGCGGGAGTGGCAATGAGCAGTTCTTC

D: NA
V: TRBV7-2
size: once
J: TRBJ2-7
CDR3: CASSLDDRSSYEQYF
DNA: TGTGCCAGCAGCTTAGACGACAGGAGCTCCTACGAGCAGTACTTC

D: TRBD1
V: TRBV6-4
size: once
J: TRBJ1-1
CDR3: CASSRTGRRDTEAFF
DNA: TGTGCCAGCAGTCGGACAGGGCGAAGGGACACTGAAGCTTTCTTT

D: TRBD1
V: TRBV29-1
size: NA
J: TRBJ2-1
CDR3: CSVDWTGSYNEQFF
DNA: TGCAGCGTGGATTGGACAGGTTCCTACAATGAGCAGTTCTTC

D: TRBD1
V: TRBV4-3
size: NA
J: TRBJ1-1
CDR3: CASSRDRGLGTEAFF
DNA: TGCGCCAGCAGCAGGGACAGGGGGCTCGGGACTGAAGCTTTCTTT

D: NA
V: TRBV6-5
size: NA
J: TRBJ1-1
CDR3: CASSYHRGGVEAFF
DNA: TGTGCCAGCAGTTACCATCGAGGGGGGGTCGAAGCTTTCTTT

D: NA
V: TRBV30
size: NA
J: TRBJ2-2
CDR3: CAWTPENTGELFF
DNA: TGTGCCTGGACCCCAGAGAACACCGGGGAGCTGTTTTTT

D: NA
V: TRBV30
size: NA
J: TRBJ2-5
CDR3: CAWSLGGAIETQYF
DNA: TGTGCCTGGAGCCTTGGGGGGGCAATCGAGACCCAGTACTTC

D: NA
V: TRBV7-9
size: NA
J: TRBJ2-1
CDR3: CASSLAGALDEQFF
DNA: TGTGCCAGCAGCTTGGCGGGGGCTCTGGATGAGCAGTTCTTC

D: NA
V: TRBV29-1
size: NA
J: TRBJ2-1
CDR3: CSVVGSGNEQFF
DNA: TGCAGCGTTGTGGGTTCGGGCAATGAGCAGTTCTTC

D: TRBD1
V: TRBV27
size: NA
J: TRBJ2-7
CDR3: CASSHGQGTYEQYF
DNA: TGTGCCAGCAGCCATGGACAGGGAACCTACGAGCAGTACTTC

D: TRBD1
V: TRBV19
size: NA
J: TRBJ1-1
CDR3: CASHGRDSNTEAFF
DNA: TGTGCCAGTCATGGCCGGGACAGTAACACTGAAGCTTTCTTT

D: TRBD1
V: TRBV7-9
size: once
J: TRBJ1-2
CDR3: CASSLVEGTGVGYTF
DNA: TGTGCCAGCAGCTTAGTTGAAGGGACAGGGGTTGGCTACACCTTC

D: NA
V: TRBV19
size: few
J: TRBJ1-1
CDR3: CASSTRALGQEAFF
DNA: TGTGCCAGTAGTACCAGGGCGTTGGGACAAGAAGCTTTCTTT

D: NA
V: TRBV13
size: NA
J: TRBJ1-2
CDR3: CASSFEGSGGYTF
DNA: TGTGCCAGCAGCTTCGAGGGTTCTGGTGGCTACACCTTC

D: TRBD2
V: TRBV4-2
size: NA
J: TRBJ2-1
CDR3: CASSQDSGSSYNEQFF
DNA: TGTGCCAGCAGCCAAGATAGCGGGAGCTCCTACAATGAGCAGTTCTTC

D: NA
V: TRBV29-1
size: NA
J: TRBJ1-1
CDR3: CSVEDARQNTEAFF
DNA: TGCAGCGTTGAAGATGCGCGGCAGAACACTGAAGCTTTCTTT

D: TRBD2
V: TRBV25-1
size: NA
J: TRBJ2-4
CDR3: CASSDTSGGPGAKNIQYF
DNA: TGTGCCAGCAGTGATACGTCGGGAGGACCCGGGGCCAAAAACATTCAGTACTTC

D: NA
V: TRBV18
size: NA
J: TRBJ2-1
CDR3: CASSRQALGTYNEQFF
DNA: TGTGCCAGCTCACGACAGGCCCTGGGTACGTACAATGAGCAGTTCTTC

D: NA
V: TRBV15
size: NA
J: TRBJ1-5
CDR3: CATSREPGHQNQPQHF
DNA: TGTGCCACCAGCAGAGAACCGGGACACCAAAATCAGCCCCAGCATTTT

D: NA
V: TRBV12-5
size: NA
J: TRBJ2-1
CDR3: CASGQTTTQRGRIYNEQFF
DNA: TGTGCTAGTGGACAGACCACGACCCAAAGGGGTAGGATATACAATGAGCAGTTCTTC

D: NA
V: TRBV6-5
size: NA
J: TRBJ2-1
CDR3: CASSYYREAYNEQFF
DNA: TGTGCCAGCAGTTACTACAGGGAAGCCTACAATGAGCAGTTCTTC

D: TRBD1
V: TRBV6-9
size: NA
J: TRBJ1-6
CDR3: CASSYGTGDDSPLHF
DNA: TGTGCCAGCAGTTACGGGACAGGAGATGATTCACCCCTCCACTTT

D: NA
V: TRBV12-5
size: NA
J: TRBJ2-7
CDR3: CASGLENREQYF
DNA: TGTGCTAGTGGTTTGGAAAATCGGGAGCAGTACTTC

D: NA
V: TRBV15
size: NA
J: TRBJ1-1
CDR3: CATSRDMMAYTEAFF
DNA: TGTGCCACCAGCAGAGATATGATGGCATACACTGAAGCTTTCTTT

D: NA
V: TRBV7-9
size: NA
J: TRBJ1-2
CDR3: CASSHDGGRIYGYTF
DNA: TGTGCCAGCAGTCACGACGGGGGGCGGATTTATGGCTACACCTTC

D: NA
V: TRBV14
size: NA
J: TRBJ2-7
CDR3: CASSWTDYYEQYF
DNA: TGTGCCAGCTCGTGGACAGACTACTACGAGCAGTACTTC

D: NA
V: TRBV4-1
size: NA
J: TRBJ1-1
CDR3: CASSQGDGDRPFF
DNA: TGCGCCAGCAGCCAAGGTGACGGAGATAGGCCTTTCTTT

D: TRBD2
V: TRBV5-4
size: NA
J: TRBJ2-1
CDR3: CASSPAGTYDEQFF
DNA: TGTGCCAGCAGCCCAGCGGGGACTTACGATGAGCAGTTCTTC